Below, 6 T cell receptor beta chains from the same sample are listed, as sequenced in a study of shared clonotypes between healthy human individuals. Clones were sequenced by immunoSEQ multiplex PCR, and TCRdb holds only the in-frame ones, with some missing. The table records more than 900,000 clones, approximately 80% of them present only once. What was sequenced was memory CD4+ T cells from PBMCs. The subset: CD45RA-negative fraction. The receptors originated from a man aged 18 to 30 in good health. Some clones in this sample may be carry-over from other donors' samples.

The V call is TRBV4-1, the J call TRBJ2-6; D is undetermined. This CDR3 has 17 amino acids. Per germline, CDR1 MGHRA and CDR2 YSYEKL. Trimming took 4 bases from V and 3 from J, leaving 16 bases between them. In DNA, the CDR3 is TGCGCCAGCAGCCCGGGCTTCGTTGTAGGTGGGGCCAACGTCCTGACTTTC. This codes for CASSPGFVVGGANVLTF.

This clone has only a few counts. Other DNA sequences in the sample encode the same CDR3. The rearrangement links TRBV2 to TRBJ2-5, with D tentatively TRBD1 or TRBD2 (6 bases each). V gave up 3 bases and J gave up 5 bases, with 10 bases separating them. From germline, CDR1 is SNHLY and CDR2 FYNNEI. There are 13 residues in the CDR3. The CDR3 bases are TGTGCCAGCAGTGATGTAGGGGGGGAGACCCAGTACTTC. This translates into CASSDVGGETQYF.

The V gene is TRBV2, the J gene TRBJ2-2; 11 nucleotides align to TRBD2. The V gene end was trimmed by 5 bases and the J gene end by 5 bases; junction bases not matched to a gene: 7. The CDR3 is 16 amino acids. The germline gives CDR1 SNHLY, CDR2 FYNNEI. CDR3 amino acids: CASSRETSGKTGELFF. CDR3 sequence (DNA): TGTGCCAGCAGTAGAGAGACTAGCGGGAAGACCGGGGAGCTGTTTTTT.

Written as DNA, the CDR3 is TGTGCAAGTCGCTTAAACCTTTCGGGGACAGGGAGAGCCAATCAGCCCCAGCATTTT. Amino acids: CASRLNLSGTGRANQPQHF. The gene calls are TRBV12-2 and TRBJ1-5; the table assigns TRBD1, which was not confirmed against the DNA. TRBV12-2 is marked as a pseudogene. The CDR3 consists of 19 residues.

Comment on this clone: The same CDR3 also results from other DNA sequences found in this sample. V usage is TRBV6-1 and J usage is TRBJ2-5; D gene ambiguous. The CDR3 has 12 amino acids. Trimming stripped 1 base from V and 4 bases from J, with 4 bases between. Germline CDR1 and CDR2: MNHNS and SASEGT. The CDR3 region has the DNA TGTGCCAGCAGTGAAGTTGGAGAGACCCAGTACTTC. It encodes CASSEVGETQYF.

The chain has TRBV5-6 and TRBJ2-7, with D possibly matching TRBD2 (5 bases). The CDR3 runs to 15 residues. V shed 0 bases and J shed 6 bases, with 16 bases lying between them. Germline V gives CDR1 SGHDT, CDR2 YYEEEE. CDR3 region: CASSLGGSLRAEQYF. CDR3 nucleotides: TGTGCCAGCAGCTTGGGCGGGTCCCTCAGAGCCGAGCAGTACTTC.